Sequencing of this T cell receptor beta chain was carried out in a study of CD8+ T cells in alopecia areata. Overall study findings and caveats: Sharing of TCR sequences between patients (possibly for HLA-related reasons) was less clear than in mice. Alopecia totalis/universalis scalp especially showed more expanded CD8+ clones than normal scalp.

A note on this clone: The antigen remains unidentified. The same CDR3 also results from other DNA sequences found in this sample.

The germline gives CDR1 SGDLS, CDR2 YYNGEE. CDR3 length equals 14 residues. The germline V and J ends were trimmed by 1 base and 3 bases, with 11 bases remaining between them. Following extraction, RNA underwent reverse transcription to cDNA, which served as the sequencing template. The repertoire was sequenced with immunoSEQ multiplex PCR; TCRdb's copy has only in-frame clones and lacks some. The sample carries some 120,000 clones, about 46% recorded once. Peripheral blood samples and lesional scalp punch biopsies were obtained from alopecia areata patients. From PBMCs, CD4+ and CD8+ T cells were sorted.

Material: NKG2D-low CD8+ T cells sorted from blood. The receptor was derived from a human donor with alopecia areata. The J gene is TRBJ2-7, the V gene TRBV9; tentatively, D is TRBD1 or TRBD2 (7 bases each). Written as DNA, the CDR3 is TGTGCCAGCAGCGTAAGCGGGACAGACTACGAGCAGTACTTC. It specifies CASSVSGTDYEQYF.